The subject of this entry is one TCR beta chain. The specificity of this receptor is unknown. It has no much larger one-base neighbor in the sample; base qualities were not kept. Library preparation was by RT-PCR. The run used an Illumina MiSeq. TCRdb trimmed the raw reads at Q25, called clones with MiXCR and kept productive beta chains. For every CDR3 protein sequence, its rows merge into one entry that carries the most common genes and DNA. Within this sample are about 680,000 distinct CDR3 sequences, with approximately 15% of them counted one time only. The ten largest make up 3.6% of the sample. This sample was taken from a study (dated by TCRdb to 2015 to 2016). The CDR3 measures 15 amino acids from cysteine to phenylalanine. Here the CDR3 DNA is all that survives: 45 bases in frame from base 1. Clipping removes 5 bases from V and 8 bases from J, with 10 as the unmatched junction base count.

The rearrangement combines TRBV12-3 or TRBV12-4 with TRBJ1-4; a stretch of 8 junction bases matches TRBD1. Sequencing input: memory CD4+ T cells from blood. This TCR was recovered from a female donor in good health, serving as a healthy control. In nucleotide form, the sequence is TGTGCCAGCAGTCCTAATGACAGGGGCGGGGAAAAACTGTTTTTT. Translated, it gives CASSPNDRGGEKLFF.